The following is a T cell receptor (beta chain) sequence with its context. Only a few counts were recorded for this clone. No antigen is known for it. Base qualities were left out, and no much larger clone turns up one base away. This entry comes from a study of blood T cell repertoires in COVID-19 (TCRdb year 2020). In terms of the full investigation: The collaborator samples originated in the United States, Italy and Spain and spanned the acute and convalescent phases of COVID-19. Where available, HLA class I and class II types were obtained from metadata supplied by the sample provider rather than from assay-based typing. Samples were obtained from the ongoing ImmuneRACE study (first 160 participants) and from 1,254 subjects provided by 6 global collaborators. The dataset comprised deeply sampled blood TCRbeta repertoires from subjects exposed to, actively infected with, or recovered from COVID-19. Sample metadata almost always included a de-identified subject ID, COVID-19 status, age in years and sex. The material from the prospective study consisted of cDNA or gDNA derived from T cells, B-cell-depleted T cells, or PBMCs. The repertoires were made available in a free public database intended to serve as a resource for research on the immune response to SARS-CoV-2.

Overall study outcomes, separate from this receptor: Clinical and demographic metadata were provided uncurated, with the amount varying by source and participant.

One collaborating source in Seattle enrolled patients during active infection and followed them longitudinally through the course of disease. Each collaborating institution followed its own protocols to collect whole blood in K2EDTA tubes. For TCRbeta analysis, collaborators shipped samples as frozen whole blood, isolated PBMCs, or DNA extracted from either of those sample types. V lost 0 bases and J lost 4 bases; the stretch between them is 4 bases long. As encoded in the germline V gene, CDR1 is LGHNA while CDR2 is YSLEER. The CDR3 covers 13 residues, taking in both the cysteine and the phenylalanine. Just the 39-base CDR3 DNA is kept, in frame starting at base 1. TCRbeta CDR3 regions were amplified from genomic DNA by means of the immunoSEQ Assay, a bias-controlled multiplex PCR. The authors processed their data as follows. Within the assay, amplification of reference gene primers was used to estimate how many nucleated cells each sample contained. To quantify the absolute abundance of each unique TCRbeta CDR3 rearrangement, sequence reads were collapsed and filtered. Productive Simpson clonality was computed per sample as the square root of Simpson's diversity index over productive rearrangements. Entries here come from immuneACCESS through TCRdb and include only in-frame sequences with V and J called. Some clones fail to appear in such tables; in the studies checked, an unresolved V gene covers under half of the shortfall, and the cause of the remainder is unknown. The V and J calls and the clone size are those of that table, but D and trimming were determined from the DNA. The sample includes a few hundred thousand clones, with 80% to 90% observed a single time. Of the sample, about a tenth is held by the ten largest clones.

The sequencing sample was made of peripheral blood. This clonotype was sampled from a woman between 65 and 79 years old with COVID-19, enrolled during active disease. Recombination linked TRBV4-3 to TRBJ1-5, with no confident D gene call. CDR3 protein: CASSQDENQPQHF. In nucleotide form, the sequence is TGCGCCAGCAGCCAAGATGAGAATCAGCCCCAGCATTTT.